The text below deals with one T cell receptor beta chain. The antigen remains unidentified. The Oncomine TCR Beta short-read assay was applied to DNA of cultured CD4+ T cells. Each CDR3 protein is one row after TCRdb ran MiXCR on the PCR reads. This sample has over 10,000 distinct CDR3 sequences; more than 45% occur once, and the top ten carry roughly a sixth. The treatment here: approximately nine-day PBMC culture with coronavirus spike peptide pools or control peptides (ViraFEST assay). ViraFEST used peptide pools to expand antigen-specific T cells, then sequenced TCRs. This sample stems from a study of vaccination and CD4 T cells after COVID-19. Looking at the study overall: Overlapping peptides covering the spike proteins of SARS-CoV-2, HCoV-NL63, HCoV-OC43 and HCoV-229E were added to stimulate cells.

With 7 bases removed from V and 3 bases from J, the gap between germline ends came to 20 bases. This CDR3 region has 16 residues. CDR1 and CDR2 from the germline V gene are MDHEN and SYDVKM. This clonotype was obtained from a human donor who had recovered from COVID-19. The chain links TRBV28 to TRBJ2-3; the D gene is possibly TRBD2 (6 bases). What was sequenced was CD4+ T cells from blood, cultured in vitro. The CDR3 loop reads CASTSSGEGETDTQYF. The CDR3 DNA is TGTGCCAGCACTAGCTCGGGGGAAGGCGAGACAGATACGCAGTATTTT.